The sequence of this T cell receptor beta chain was determined in a study of long-term antiretroviral therapy in people with HIV. In the study overall: The earliest samples came from an era when ART typically awaited falling CD4 counts. Study findings and constraints: Upon ART, diversity increased but remained lower than transplant donor controls.

Trimming stripped 0 bases from V and 8 bases from J, with 11 bases between. The CDR3 runs to 14 residues. Per the germline V gene, CDR1 is SGHNT and CDR2 is YYREEE (reference sequence). Researchers ran immunoSEQ v3.0 at survey level. The protocol was immunoSEQ multiplex PCR, while the TCRdb copy is restricted to in-frame clones and leaves out a portion. Here the sample spans just under 30,000 clones, less than 90% being singletons. As for this clone: As yet, its antigen is unknown.

This TCR derives from a man aged 50-60 years with HIV. Sequenced here: unsorted PBMCs, sampled around 5 years before starting antiretroviral therapy. This sequence joins TRBV5-4 and TRBJ1-4; D is uncertain. In DNA form, the CDR3 reads TGTGCCAGCAGCTTGGAGGGTACGGGGGAAAAACTGTTTTTT. Translating it yields CASSLEGTGEKLFF.